This T cell receptor beta chain came from a study of OX40 agonist ivuxolimab in advanced cancers. The repertoire was sequenced with immunoSEQ multiplex PCR; TCRdb's copy has only in-frame clones and lacks some. The sample lists some 68,000 clones; around 86% were seen once. As regards this clone: Its specificity is not known.

General observations from the study: CD4+ T cells averaged fewer expanded clones than CD8+ T cells.

This CDR3 is built from 13 residues. The ends were cut back, 4 bases at V and 4 bases at J, with 8 bases in the middle. Germline V CDR1 and CDR2: LGHNA, YNFKEQ. The V and J genes are TRBV4-2 and TRBJ1-3; D is perhaps TRBD1 (5 bases). This TCR came from an adult with an advanced solid tumor such as melanoma, head and neck, liver or kidney cancer. The sample was CD4+ or CD8+ T cells sorted from blood, taken in a trial of the OX40 agonist ivuxolimab. The CDR3: CASSRDSGNTIYF. The DNA of the CDR3 is TGTGCCAGCAGCCGAGACAGCGGAAACACCATATATTTT.